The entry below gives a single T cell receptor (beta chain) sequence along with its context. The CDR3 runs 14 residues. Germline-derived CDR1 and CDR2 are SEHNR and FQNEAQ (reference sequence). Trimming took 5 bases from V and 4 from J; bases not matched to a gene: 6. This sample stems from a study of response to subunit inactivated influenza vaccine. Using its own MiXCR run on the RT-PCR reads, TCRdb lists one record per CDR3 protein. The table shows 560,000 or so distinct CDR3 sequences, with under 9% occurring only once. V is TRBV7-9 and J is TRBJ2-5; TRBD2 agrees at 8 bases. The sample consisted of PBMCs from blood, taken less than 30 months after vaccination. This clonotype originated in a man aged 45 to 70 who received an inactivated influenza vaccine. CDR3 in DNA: TGTGCCAGCAGCCCGGGACTAGTGACAGAGACCCAGTACTTC. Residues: CASSPGLVTETQYF.